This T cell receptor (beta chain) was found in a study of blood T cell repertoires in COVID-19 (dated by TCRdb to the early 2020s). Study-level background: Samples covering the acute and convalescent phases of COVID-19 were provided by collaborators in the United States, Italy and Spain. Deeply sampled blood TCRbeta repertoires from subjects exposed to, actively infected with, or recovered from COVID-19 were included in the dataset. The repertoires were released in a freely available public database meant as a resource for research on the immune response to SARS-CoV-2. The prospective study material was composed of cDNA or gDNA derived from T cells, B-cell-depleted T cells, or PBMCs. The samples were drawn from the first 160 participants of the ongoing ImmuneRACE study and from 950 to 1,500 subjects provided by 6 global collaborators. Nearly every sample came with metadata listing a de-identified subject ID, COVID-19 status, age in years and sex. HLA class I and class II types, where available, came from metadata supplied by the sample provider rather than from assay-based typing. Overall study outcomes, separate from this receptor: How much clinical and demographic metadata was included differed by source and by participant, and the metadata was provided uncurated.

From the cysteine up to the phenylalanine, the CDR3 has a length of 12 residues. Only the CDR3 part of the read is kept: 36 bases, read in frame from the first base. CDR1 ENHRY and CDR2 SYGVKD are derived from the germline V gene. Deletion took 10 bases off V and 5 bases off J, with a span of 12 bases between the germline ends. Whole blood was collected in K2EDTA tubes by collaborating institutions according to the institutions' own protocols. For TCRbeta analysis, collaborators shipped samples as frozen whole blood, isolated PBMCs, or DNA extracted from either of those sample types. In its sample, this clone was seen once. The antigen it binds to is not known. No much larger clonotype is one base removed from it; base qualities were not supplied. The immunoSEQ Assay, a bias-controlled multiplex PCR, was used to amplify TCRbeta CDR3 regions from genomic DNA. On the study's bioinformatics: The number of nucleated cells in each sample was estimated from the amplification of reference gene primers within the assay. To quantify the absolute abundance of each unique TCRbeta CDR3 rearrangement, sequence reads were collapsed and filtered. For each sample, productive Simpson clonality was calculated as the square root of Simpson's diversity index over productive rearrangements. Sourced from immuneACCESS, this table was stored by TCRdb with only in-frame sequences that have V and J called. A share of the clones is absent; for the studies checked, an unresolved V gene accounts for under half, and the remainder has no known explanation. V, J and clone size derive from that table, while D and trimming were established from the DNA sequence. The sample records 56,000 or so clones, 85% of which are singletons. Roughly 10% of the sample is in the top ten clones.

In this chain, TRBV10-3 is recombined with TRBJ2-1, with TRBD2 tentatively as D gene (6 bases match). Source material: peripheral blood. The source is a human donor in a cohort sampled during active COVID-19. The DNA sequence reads TGTGCCACGGGGGAGGTTCACAATGAGCAGTTCTTC. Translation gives CATGEVHNEQFF.